These 15 T cell receptor beta chains came from one sample sequenced in a study of blood T cell repertoires in COVID-19. Method: immunoSEQ multiplex PCR; TCRdb's copy keeps in-frame clones and lacks some. The sample contains around 100,000 clones, 88% of which appear only once. Input material: peripheral blood. These TCRs come from a human donor in a cohort sampled during active COVID-19.

The V gene is TRBV19, the J gene TRBJ2-6; a possible D gene is TRBD1 (6 bases). The length of the CDR3 is 15 residues. Trimming shortened V by 6 bases and J by 2 bases, and 11 bases separated the two germline ends. CDR1 is LNHDA and CDR2 is SQIVND in the germline V gene (reference sequence). The CDR3 sequence is CASSQGLPGANVLTF. The CDR3 DNA reads TGTGCCAGTAGCCAGGGGTTGCCTGGGGCCAACGTCCTGACTTTC.

In DNA form, the CDR3 reads TGCAGCGTTGAGTTCTACACAGATACGCAGTATTTT. It specifies CSVEFYTDTQYF. The rearrangement uses TRBV29-1 and TRBJ2-3; D is unresolved. The germline V gene encodes CDR1 SQVTM and CDR2 ANQGSEA. Trimming took off 3 bases at V and 2 bases at J, with 6 bases between the two ends. This CDR3 is 12 amino acids long.

The V gene is TRBV3-1 (or the pseudogene TRBV3-2), the J gene TRBJ1-1; TRBD1 matches 10 bases. V lost 6 bases to trimming and J lost 10 bases; unmatched junction nucleotides: 8. CDR1 is LGHDT, CDR2 YNNKEL, per germline (reference sequence). The CDR3 runs to 13 residues. This CDR3 reads CASRTGGQLAAFF. The CDR3 nucleotides read TGTGCCAGCAGGACAGGGGGCCAACTGGCAGCTTTCTTT.

The CDR3 spells CASSLGSGRAPDTQYF. The CDR3 DNA reads as TGTGCCAGCAGCTTAGGGTCCGGGAGGGCCCCAGATACGCAGTATTTT. The rearrangement joins TRBV5-4 to TRBJ2-3; 8 nucleotides match TRBD2. Germline V gives CDR1 SGHNT, CDR2 YYREEE (reference sequence). The CDR3 runs 16 residues. Germline trimming cut 2 bases from V and 4 bases from J; bases unmatched to any gene: 9. Full variable domain (outside the CDR3, taken from reference TRBV5-4 and TRBJ2-3): ETGVTQSPTHLIKTRGQQVTLRCSSQSGHNTVSWYQQALGQGPQFIFQYYREEENGRGNFPPRFSGLQFPNYSSELNVNALELDDSALYLCASSLGSGRAPDTQYFGPGTRLTVL.

The V gene is TRBV14, the J gene TRBJ1-1; 7 bases agree with TRBD1. With 2 bases clipped from V and 0 bases from J, the junction kept 6 bases outside the gene matches. Germline V gene lookup returns CDR1 SGHDN and CDR2 FVKESK. The CDR3 contains 16 residues. The CDR3 DNA reads TGTGCCAGCAGCCAACTAAGACAGGGTCTGAACACTGAAGCTTTCTTT. Its protein product is CASSQLRQGLNTEAFF.

This chain uses TRBV6-5 with TRBJ1-1; 10 bases align to TRBD1. The CDR3 length is 14 residues. V was clipped by 6 bases and J by 5 bases; unmatched bases: 6. CDR1 and CDR2 from the germline V gene are MNHEY and SVGAGI. The CDR3 protein is CASSRDRGRTEAFF. CDR3 sequence (DNA): TGTGCCAGCAGCCGGGACAGGGGAAGGACTGAAGCTTTCTTT.

The chain joins TRBV21-1 to TRBJ1-5; TRBD1, the D gene given by the table, was not confirmed from the DNA. TRBV21-1 is a pseudogene. This CDR3 contains 17 residues. The CDR3 is CASSYLWRQGAPRPQHF. In DNA, the CDR3 is TGTGCCAGCAGCTACTTATGGAGACAGGGAGCCCCTAGGCCCCAGCATTTT.

The chain is built from TRBV18 and TRBJ1-6, with D unresolved. Trimming stripped 5 bases from V and 10 bases from J, with 12 bases between. The CDR3 totals 13 residues. Germline V CDR1 and CDR2: KGHSH, LQKENI. CDR3 amino acids: CASSSSWESPLHF. CDR3 coding DNA: TGTGCCAGCTCATCTTCGTGGGAGTCACCCCTCCACTTT.

This sequence joins TRBV6-2 or TRBV6-3 and TRBJ2-3; a weak D match, TRBD1 (5 bases). The ends were cut back, 5 bases at V and 3 bases at J, with 9 bases in the middle. This CDR3 has 13 residues. The germline V gene has CDR1 MNHEY and CDR2 SVGEGT. CDR3 in DNA: TGTGCCAGCAGTCTAGGGGAAACAGATACGCAGTATTTT. Protein product: CASSLGETDTQYF.

This clone turned up a few times. V is TRBV7-8 and J is TRBJ1-2, with D tentatively TRBD1 (5 bases). V was clipped by 1 base and J by 3 bases, with 15 bases between them. CDR3 length equals 16 residues. Germline V gene data show CDR1 as SGHVS and CDR2 as FQNEAQ. This chain's CDR3 is CASSLDQGRGDYGYTF. CDR3 nucleotide sequence: TGTGCCAGCAGCTTAGACCAAGGAAGGGGCGACTATGGCTACACCTTC.

V usage is TRBV28 and J usage is TRBJ1-6, with D perhaps matching TRBD1 (6 bases). The V gene's germline CDR1 is MDHEN and CDR2 SYDVKM. The V end was cut by 1 base, the J end by 9 bases, with 13 bases between. The CDR3 runs to 15 residues. Written as DNA, the CDR3 is TGTGCCAGCAGTTTATCTTGGGGGCAGGTTTCACCCCTCCACTTT. Its translation is CASSLSWGQVSPLHF.

This chain uses TRBV6-2 or TRBV6-3 with TRBJ2-5; D ambiguous. The germline V gene has CDR1 MNHEY and CDR2 SVGEGT. The CDR3 has 16 residues. V was trimmed by 5 bases and J by 2 bases, leaving 18 bases between them. The chain's CDR3 is CASSPSPLRLQETQYF. The DNA of the CDR3 is TGTGCCAGCAGTCCCTCCCCCTTGCGCCTGCAAGAGACCCAGTACTTC.

The rearrangement uses TRBV9 and TRBJ1-1; no clear D. Trimming cost V 0 bases and J 3 bases, with 18 bases left between them. The CDR3 is made up of 17 amino acids. The germline V gene encodes CDR1 SGDLS and CDR2 YYNGEE. CDR3 protein: CASSVGGRAAGDTEAFF. The CDR3 nucleotides are TGTGCCAGCAGCGTAGGAGGGAGGGCCGCCGGGGACACTGAAGCTTTCTTT.

CDR3 in amino acids: CASSQSVGQGNSPLHF. In DNA form, the CDR3 reads TGTGCCAGCAGCCAGTCAGTGGGACAGGGAAATTCACCCCTCCACTTT. This chain joins TRBV14 and TRBJ1-6, with 9 bases that match TRBD1. V dropped 3 bases and J dropped 7; count of bases not matched to a gene: 7. CDR3 size: 16 residues. Germline loops: CDR1 SGHDN, CDR2 FVKESK.

This chain links TRBV2 with TRBJ2-3; a possible D gene is TRBD2 (6 bases). This CDR3 has 15 residues. Germline V CDR1 and CDR2: SNHLY, FYNNEI. V was cut by 5 bases and J by 6 bases, with 18 bases left in between. CDR3 bases: TGTGCCAGCAGTCAGGAGCGGGTGTGGACTGATACGCAGTATTTT. Encoded protein: CASSQERVWTDTQYF.